The clone carrying this T cell receptor beta chain was observed a handful of times. Its antigen is unidentified. The data are from a study of T cells after yellow fever vaccination. Findings of the study overall: A faster peak, day 5 versus 15, was reached by the weaker secondary response. A small proportion of clonotypes was detected in both the CD4 and CD8 compartments.

As TCR cDNA was made by 5'RACE template switching, a universal primer site and UMIs were added. Via MiXCR, TCRdb re-called the 5' RACE reads, giving one row per CDR3 protein. Among nearly 550,000 distinct CDR3 sequences listed, 19% were seen once. V was clipped by 5 bases and J by 7 bases, with 18 bases between them. Germline lookup yields CDR1 SEHNR and CDR2 FQNEAQ (reference sequence). This CDR3 has 15 residues. The sequences come from PBMCs, collected 15 days after the yellow fever booster vaccination. V gene TRBV7-9 combines with J gene TRBJ2-1; possibly TRBD1 or TRBD2 for D (5 bases each). The sequence was obtained from a man aged 25 to 40 who received the YFV17D yellow fever vaccine. CDR3 sequence (DNA): TGTGCCAGCAGCCCGCGTGTGGGACCTTCAAATGAGCAGTTCTTC. Translating gives CASSPRVGPSNEQFF. Using reference TRBV7-9 and TRBJ2-1 for the parts outside the CDR3, the full variable domain is DTGVSQNPRHKITKRGQNVTFRCDPISEHNRLYWYRQTLGQGPEFLTYFQNEAQLEKSRLLSDRFSAERPKGSFSTLEIQRTEQGDSAMYLCASSPRVGPSNEQFFGPGTRLTVL.